The entry below gives a single TCR beta chain sequence along with its context. Its antigen is undetermined. These data are taken from a study of T cell responses to AZD1222 COVID-19 vaccine. General observations from the study: The breadth and depth of Spike-specific TCRs increased once two AZD1222 doses had been given.

Analyses pooled second doses at about 4 or about 12 weeks. Assay used: immunoSEQ multiplex PCR; TCRdb lists only in-frame clones, some missing. The sample lists 250,000 to 300,000 clones, about 94% occurring once. With 2 bases removed from V and 4 bases from J, the gap between germline ends came to 8 bases. This CDR3 is built from 13 residues. Germline V gene data show CDR1 as LGHNT and CDR2 as FRNRAP. J is TRBJ1-1 and V is TRBV12-5; no clear D gene. The input for sequencing was peripheral blood, taken 28 days after the second AZD1222 dose. This receptor was taken from an adult who received the AZD1222 COVID-19 vaccine. This CDR3 is CASGLSGGTEAFF. The CDR3 nucleotides read TGTGCTAGTGGTTTGTCTGGTGGCACTGAAGCTTTCTTT.